The T cell receptor beta chain under discussion was sequenced for a study of response to subunit inactivated influenza vaccine. MiXCR was run by TCRdb on the RT-PCR reads, yielding one entry per CDR3 protein. The data contain under 950,000 distinct CDR3 sequences, around 20% of them seen just once; the ten biggest clones take up 9.5% to 13%. Study observations and caveats: Authors suggested each seasonal flu vaccination may recruit only limited numbers of new T cells.

The sample holds a few counts of this clonotype. Its antigen is not identified. CDR1 and CDR2 from the germline V gene are SEHNR and FQNEAQ (reference sequence). The CDR3 is 16 amino acids. The V and J ends lost 5 bases and 1 base, in that order; junction bases with no gene match: 7. The material was PBMCs from blood, obtained 5 days after vaccination. This receptor was identified in a man between 45 and 60 years old who received an inactivated influenza vaccine. The chain joins TRBV7-9 to TRBJ2-3; 9 bases fit TRBD2. CDR3 DNA sequence: TGTGCCAGCAGCGGGGCTAGCGGGATCCGCACAGATACGCAGTATTTT. It translates to CASSGASGIRTDTQYF.